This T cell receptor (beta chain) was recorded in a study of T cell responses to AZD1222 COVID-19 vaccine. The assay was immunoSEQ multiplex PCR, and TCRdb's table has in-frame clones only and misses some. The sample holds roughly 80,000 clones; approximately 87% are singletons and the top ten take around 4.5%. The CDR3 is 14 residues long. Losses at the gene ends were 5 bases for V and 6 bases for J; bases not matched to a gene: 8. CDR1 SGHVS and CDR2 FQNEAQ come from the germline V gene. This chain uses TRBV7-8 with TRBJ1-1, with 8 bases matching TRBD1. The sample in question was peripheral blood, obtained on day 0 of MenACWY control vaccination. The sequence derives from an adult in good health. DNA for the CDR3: TGTGCCAGCAGCCCCACCCCGACAGGGGCTGAAGCTTTCTTT. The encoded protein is CASSPTPTGAEAFF.